This T cell receptor beta chain is from a study of CD4 T cells in relation to SARS-CoV-2 and coronaviruses. The wider study: PBMCs were cultured with antigen for roughly 10 days before TCR beta sequencing. Crossreactive spike epitopes shared across donors were mapped to their HLA restriction.

V lost 2 bases and J lost 5, with 13 bases in between. CDR1 and CDR2 from the germline V gene are SGHVS and FQNEAQ. The CDR3 runs to 14 residues. The unexposed donors gave CD4+ T cells in about 2010-2019, prior to COVID-19. CD4+ T cells were isolated from the cells after 10 days of culture. Unexposed-donor CD4+ T cells were probed with SARS-CoV-2 S/N and four cold-coronavirus spikes, cells permitting. On days 3 and 7, cultures got half fresh IL-2 medium. Of note for this clone: Its antigen remains unidentified.

Only in-frame clones appear in the TCRdb table, and some are missing; sequencing was by immunoSEQ multiplex PCR. The sample comprises just under 20,000 clones, around 75% of which are singletons, and roughly 22% rests with the top ten. This chain joins TRBV7-8 and TRBJ2-7, with a weak D call TRBD2 (5 bases). The sequencing sample was made of CD4+ T cells from PBMCs, cultured in vitro. The TCR sequence derives from a human donor in good health. CDR3 bases: TGTGCCAGCAGCTTACAAGCGGCTCTGGACGAGCAGTACTTC. It specifies CASSLQAALDEQYF.